This T cell receptor beta chain was found in a study of Ad26.COV2.S vaccination and SARS-CoV-2 variants. V was shortened by 1 base and J by 3 bases, with 7 bases between the two germline ends. Per the germline V gene, CDR1 is LGHDT and CDR2 is YNNKEL (reference sequence). This CDR3 contains 14 residues. Sequencing was performed with immunoSEQ multiplex PCR; in TCRdb, only in-frame clones are kept and a portion is missing. The sample consists of around 370,000 clones, around 83% of them appearing once. Sample treatment: 15 to 20 received Ad26.COV2.S at low or high dose, single or two shots; 5 received placebo; per-sample allocation not given. All samples were drawn on day 63, counting from the first vaccine or placebo injection.

This sequence originates from a person aged 18 to 65 who received the Ad26.COV2.S COVID-19 vaccine or a placebo. Here the sequenced sample was peripheral blood, taken in a trial of Ad26.COV2.S vaccine versus placebo. The chain joins TRBV3-1 (or the pseudogene TRBV3-2) to TRBJ2-1; D ambiguous. The DNA of the CDR3 is TGTGCCAGCAGCCAAGTGTTCGGCTACAATGAGCAGTTCTTC. This translates into CASSQVFGYNEQFF.